This entry features one TCR beta chain sequence. MiXCR, applied by TCRdb to the RACE reads, yields one record per CDR3 protein. The sample lists around 120,000 distinct CDR3 sequences; around 15% were seen once. This specimen belongs to a study of human T cells and chemical hapten exposure. Indicated time point: patch test 1, 2 weeks after DPC sensitization. Sample treatment: therapeutic diphenylcyclopropenone sensitization with weekly scalp DPC. V trimming: 0 bases; J trimming: 4 bases; junction bases outside the gene matches: 5. CDR1 and CDR2 from the germline V gene are SGHRS and YFSETQ. The CDR3 loop spans 15 amino acids.

This sequence joins TRBV5-1 and TRBJ1-2; 8 bases match TRBD1. Sample: whole blood, taken in connection with sensitization to the hapten diphenylcyclopropenone (DPC). The receptor's source is a man between 18 and 35 years old with alopecia areata. Some clones in this sample may be carry-over from other donors' samples. The CDR3 DNA follows: TGCGCCAGCAGCTTGGCGACAGGGGACATCTATGGCTACACCTTC. Its protein product is CASSLATGDIYGYTF.